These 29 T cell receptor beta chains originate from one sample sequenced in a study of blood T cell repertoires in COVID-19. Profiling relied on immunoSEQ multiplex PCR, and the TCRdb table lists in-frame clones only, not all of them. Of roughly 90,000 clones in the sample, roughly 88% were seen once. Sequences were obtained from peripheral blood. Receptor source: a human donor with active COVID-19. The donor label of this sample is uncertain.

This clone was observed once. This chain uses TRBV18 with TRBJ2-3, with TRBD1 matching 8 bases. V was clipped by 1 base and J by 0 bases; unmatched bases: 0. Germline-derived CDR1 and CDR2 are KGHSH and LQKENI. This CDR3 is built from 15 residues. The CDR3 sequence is CASSPRQGSTDTQYF. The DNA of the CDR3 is TGTGCCAGCTCACCACGACAGGGGAGCACAGATACGCAGTATTTT.

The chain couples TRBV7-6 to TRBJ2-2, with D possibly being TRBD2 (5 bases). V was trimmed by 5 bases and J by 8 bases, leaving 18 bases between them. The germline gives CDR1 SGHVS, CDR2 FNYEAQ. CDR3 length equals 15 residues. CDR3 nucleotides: TGTGCCAGCAGCCCAGTCACGGGGTATAATGGGGAGCTGTTTTTT. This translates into CASSPVTGYNGELFF. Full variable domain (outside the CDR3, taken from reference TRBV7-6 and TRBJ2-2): GAGVSQSPRYKVTKRGQDVALRCDPISGHVSLYWYRQALGQGPEFLTYFNYEAQQDKSGLPNDRFSAERPEGSISTLTIQRTEQRDSAMYRCASSPVTGYNGELFFGEGSRLTVL.

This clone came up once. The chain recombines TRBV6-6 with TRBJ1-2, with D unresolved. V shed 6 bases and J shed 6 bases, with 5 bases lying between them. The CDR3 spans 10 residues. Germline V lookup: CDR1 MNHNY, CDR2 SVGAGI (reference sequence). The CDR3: CASSRDGYTF. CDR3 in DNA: TGTGCCAGCAGCCGTGATGGCTACACCTTC.

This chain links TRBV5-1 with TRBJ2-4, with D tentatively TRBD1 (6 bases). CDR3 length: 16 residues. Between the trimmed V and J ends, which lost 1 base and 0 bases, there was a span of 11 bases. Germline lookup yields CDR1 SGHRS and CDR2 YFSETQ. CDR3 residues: CASSLKQGRAKNIQYF. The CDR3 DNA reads TGCGCCAGCAGCTTGAAGCAGGGGCGAGCCAAAAACATTCAGTACTTC.

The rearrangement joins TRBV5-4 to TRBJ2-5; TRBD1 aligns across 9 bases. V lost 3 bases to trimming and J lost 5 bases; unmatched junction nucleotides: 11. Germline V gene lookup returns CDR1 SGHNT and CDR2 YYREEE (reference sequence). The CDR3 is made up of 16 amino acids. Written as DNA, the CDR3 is TGTGCCAGCAGCTCGGACAGGGGACCCCTGGGCGAGACCCAGTACTTC. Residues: CASSSDRGPLGETQYF.

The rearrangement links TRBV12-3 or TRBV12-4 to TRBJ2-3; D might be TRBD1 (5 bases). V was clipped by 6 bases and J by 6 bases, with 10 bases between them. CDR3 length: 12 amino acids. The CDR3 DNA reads TGTGCCAGCAGATCAGGGATCGATACGCAGTATTTT. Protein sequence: CASRSGIDTQYF.

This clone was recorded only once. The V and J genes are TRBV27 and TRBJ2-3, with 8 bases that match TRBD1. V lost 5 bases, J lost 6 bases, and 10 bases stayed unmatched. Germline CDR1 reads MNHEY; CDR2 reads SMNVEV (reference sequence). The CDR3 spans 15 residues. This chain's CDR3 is CASSPSGGGSDTQYF. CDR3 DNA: TGTGCCAGCAGTCCCTCAGGGGGCGGGTCGGATACGCAGTATTTT.

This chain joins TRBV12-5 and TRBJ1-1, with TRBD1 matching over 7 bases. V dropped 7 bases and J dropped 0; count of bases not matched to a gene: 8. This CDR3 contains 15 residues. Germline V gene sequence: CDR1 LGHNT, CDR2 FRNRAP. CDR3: CASDTGELMNTEAFF. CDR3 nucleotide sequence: TGTGCTAGTGACACAGGGGAACTCATGAACACTGAAGCTTTCTTT.

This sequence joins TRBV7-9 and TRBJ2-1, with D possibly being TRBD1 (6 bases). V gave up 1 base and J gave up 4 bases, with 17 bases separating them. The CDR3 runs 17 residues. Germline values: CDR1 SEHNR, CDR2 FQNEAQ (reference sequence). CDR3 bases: TGTGCCAGCAGCTTAGTCCCCGGACAGCAAGTATACAATGAGCAGTTCTTC. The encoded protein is CASSLVPGQQVYNEQFF.

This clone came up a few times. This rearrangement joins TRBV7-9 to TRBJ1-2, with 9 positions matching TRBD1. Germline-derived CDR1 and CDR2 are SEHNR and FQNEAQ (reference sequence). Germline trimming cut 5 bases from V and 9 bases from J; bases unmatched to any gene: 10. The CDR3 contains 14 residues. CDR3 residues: CASSVHRDRASYTF. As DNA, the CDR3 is TGTGCCAGCAGCGTCCACCGGGACAGGGCTAGCTACACCTTC.

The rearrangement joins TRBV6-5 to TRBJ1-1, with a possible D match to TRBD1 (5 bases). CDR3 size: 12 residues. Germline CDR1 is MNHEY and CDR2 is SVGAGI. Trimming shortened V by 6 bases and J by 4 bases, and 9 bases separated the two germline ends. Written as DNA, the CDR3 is TGTGCCAGCAGCCTAGGGGCCACTGAAGCTTTCTTT. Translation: CASSLGATEAFF.

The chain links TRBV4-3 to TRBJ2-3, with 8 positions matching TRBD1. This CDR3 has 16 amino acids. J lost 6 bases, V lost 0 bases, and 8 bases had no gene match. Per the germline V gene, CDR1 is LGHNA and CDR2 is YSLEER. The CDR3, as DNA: TGCGCCAGCAGCCAAGATGCAGGGGGCGCTTCCGATACGCAGTATTTT. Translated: CASSQDAGGASDTQYF.

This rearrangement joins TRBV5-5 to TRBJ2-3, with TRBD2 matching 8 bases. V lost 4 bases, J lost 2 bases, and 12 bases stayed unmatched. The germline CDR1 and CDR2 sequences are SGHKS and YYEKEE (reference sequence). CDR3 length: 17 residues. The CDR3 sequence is CASSPTRSGGSTDTQYF. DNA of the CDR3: TGTGCCAGCAGCCCGACCAGGAGCGGGGGCTCCACAGATACGCAGTATTTT.

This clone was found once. The CDR3, as DNA: TGTGCCAGCAGTTCTCAGGGCAGGGCCCCCTTAGCCAAAAACATTCAGTACTTC. Protein: CASSSQGRAPLAKNIQYF. The chain links TRBV6-4 to TRBJ2-4; a weak D match, TRBD1 (5 bases). Germline-derived CDR1 and CDR2 are MRHNA and SNTAGT. Trimming stripped 5 bases from V and 0 bases from J, with 20 bases between. This CDR3 region has 18 residues.

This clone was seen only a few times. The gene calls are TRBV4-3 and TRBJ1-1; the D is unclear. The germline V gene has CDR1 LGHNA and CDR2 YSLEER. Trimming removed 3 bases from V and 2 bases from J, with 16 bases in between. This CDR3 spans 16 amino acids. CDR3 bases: TGCGCCAGCAGCCAGGGCCTAGGGAGGAGCAACACTGAAGCTTTCTTT. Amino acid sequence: CASSQGLGRSNTEAFF.

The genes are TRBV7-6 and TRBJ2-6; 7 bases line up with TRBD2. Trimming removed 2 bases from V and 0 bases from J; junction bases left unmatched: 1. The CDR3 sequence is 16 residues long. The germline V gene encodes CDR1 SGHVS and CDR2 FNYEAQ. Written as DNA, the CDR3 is TGTGCCAGCAGCTTATGGGGGGGCTCTGGGGCCAACGTCCTGACTTTC. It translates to CASSLWGGSGANVLTF.

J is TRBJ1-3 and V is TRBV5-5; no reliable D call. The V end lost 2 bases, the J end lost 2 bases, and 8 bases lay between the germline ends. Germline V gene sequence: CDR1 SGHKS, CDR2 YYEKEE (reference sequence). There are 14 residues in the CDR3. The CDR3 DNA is TGTGCCAGCAGCTTAGAGGCCACTGGAAACACCATATATTTT. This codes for CASSLEATGNTIYF.

CDR3 bases: TGCGCCAGCAGCCAAGAAACTGTACTAGCCTCCACAGATACGCAGTATTTT. Translating gives CASSQETVLASTDTQYF. This chain links TRBV4-1 with TRBJ2-3; D perhaps matches TRBD2 (6 bases). Germline V gene data show CDR1 as MGHRA and CDR2 as YSYEKL. The V end was cut by 0 bases, the J end by 2 bases, with 15 bases between. The CDR3 has 17 amino acids.

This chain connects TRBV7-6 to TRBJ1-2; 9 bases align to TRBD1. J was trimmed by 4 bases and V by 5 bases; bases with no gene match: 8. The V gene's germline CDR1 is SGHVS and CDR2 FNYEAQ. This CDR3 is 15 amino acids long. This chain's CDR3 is CASSPAGQGSYGYTF. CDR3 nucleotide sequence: TGTGCCAGCAGCCCCGCGGGACAGGGCTCCTATGGCTACACCTTC.

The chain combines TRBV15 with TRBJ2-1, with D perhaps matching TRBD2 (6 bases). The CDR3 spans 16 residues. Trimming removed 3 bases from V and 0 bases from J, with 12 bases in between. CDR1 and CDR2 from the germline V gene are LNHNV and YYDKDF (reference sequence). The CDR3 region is CATSRVRGSSYNEQFF. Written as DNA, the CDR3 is TGTGCCACCAGCAGGGTCCGGGGGAGCTCCTACAATGAGCAGTTCTTC. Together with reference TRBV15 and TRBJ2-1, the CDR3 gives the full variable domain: DAMVIQNPRYQVTQFGKPVTLSCSQTLNHNVMYWYQQKSSQAPKLLFHYYDKDFNNEADTPDNFQSRRPNTSFCFLDIRSPGLGDTAMYLCATSRVRGSSYNEQFFGPGTRLTVL.

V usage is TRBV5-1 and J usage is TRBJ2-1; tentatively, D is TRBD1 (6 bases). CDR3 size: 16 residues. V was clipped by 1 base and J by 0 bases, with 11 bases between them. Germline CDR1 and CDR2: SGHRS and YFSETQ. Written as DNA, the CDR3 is TGCGCCAGCAGCTTGACAGGGACCAGCTCCTACAATGAGCAGTTCTTC. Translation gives CASSLTGTSSYNEQFF.

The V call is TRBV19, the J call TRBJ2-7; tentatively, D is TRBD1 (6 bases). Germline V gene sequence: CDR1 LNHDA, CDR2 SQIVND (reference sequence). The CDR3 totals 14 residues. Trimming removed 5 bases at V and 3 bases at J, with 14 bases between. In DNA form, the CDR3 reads TGTGCCAGTAGTGAGCAGGGGATCGACTACGAGCAGTACTTC. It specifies CASSEQGIDYEQYF.

In nucleotides, the CDR3 is TGTGCCAGCAGCTTTGGGACAGGGCCTACCTACGAGCAGTACTTC. It specifies CASSFGTGPTYEQYF. The V and J genes are TRBV7-9 and TRBJ2-7; 9 nucleotides match TRBD1. Germline V lookup: CDR1 SEHNR, CDR2 FQNEAQ (reference sequence). The CDR3 spans 15 residues. V trimming: 3 bases; J trimming: 2 bases; junction bases outside the gene matches: 5.

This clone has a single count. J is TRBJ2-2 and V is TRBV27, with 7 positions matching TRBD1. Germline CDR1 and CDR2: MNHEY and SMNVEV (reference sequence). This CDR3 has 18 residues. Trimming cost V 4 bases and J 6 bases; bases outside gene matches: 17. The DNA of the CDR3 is TGTGCCAGCAGTTGGACAGGTCCTCTACCGAGCGTTCCCGGGGAGCTGTTTTTT. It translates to CASSWTGPLPSVPGELFF.

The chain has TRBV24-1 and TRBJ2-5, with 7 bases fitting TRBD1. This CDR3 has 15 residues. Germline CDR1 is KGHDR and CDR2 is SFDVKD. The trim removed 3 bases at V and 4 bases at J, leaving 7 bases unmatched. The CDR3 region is CATSDRQGSRETQYF. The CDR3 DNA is TGTGCCACCAGTGATCGACAGGGTTCAAGAGAGACCCAGTACTTC.

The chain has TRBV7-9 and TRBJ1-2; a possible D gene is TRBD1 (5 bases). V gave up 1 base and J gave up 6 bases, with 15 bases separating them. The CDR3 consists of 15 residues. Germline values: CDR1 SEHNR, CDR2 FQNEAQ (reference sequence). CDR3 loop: CASSLGSGRQDGYTF. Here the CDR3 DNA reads TGTGCCAGCAGCTTAGGGTCAGGGAGGCAAGATGGCTACACCTTC.

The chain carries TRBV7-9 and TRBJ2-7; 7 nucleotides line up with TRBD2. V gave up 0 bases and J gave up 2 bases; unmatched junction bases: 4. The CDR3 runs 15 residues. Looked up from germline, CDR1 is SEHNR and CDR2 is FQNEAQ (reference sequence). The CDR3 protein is CASSLAMGGAYEQYF. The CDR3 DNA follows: TGTGCCAGCAGCTTAGCGATGGGGGGGGCCTACGAGCAGTACTTC.

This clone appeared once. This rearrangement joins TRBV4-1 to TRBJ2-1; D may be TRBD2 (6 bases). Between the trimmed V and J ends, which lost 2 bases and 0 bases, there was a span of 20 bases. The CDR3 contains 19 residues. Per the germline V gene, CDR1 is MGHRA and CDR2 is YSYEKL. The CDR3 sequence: CASSQWYGGTRSSYNEQFF. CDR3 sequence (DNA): TGCGCCAGCAGCCAATGGTACGGCGGGACTCGGAGCTCCTACAATGAGCAGTTCTTC.

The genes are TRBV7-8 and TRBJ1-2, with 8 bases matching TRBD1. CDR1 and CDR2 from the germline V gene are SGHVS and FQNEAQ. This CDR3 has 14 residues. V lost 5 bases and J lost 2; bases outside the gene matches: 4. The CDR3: CASSVGTGNYGYTF. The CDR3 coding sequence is TGTGCCAGCAGCGTTGGGACAGGCAACTATGGCTACACCTTC.